This T cell receptor beta chain came from a study of beta chain features in type 1 diabetes. Isolated RNA was reverse transcribed in full, so expressed TCRB transcripts were sequenced. The method was immunoSEQ multiplex PCR; TCRdb's version includes in-frame clones alone and lacks a portion of them. The top ten hold roughly 0.038% of the sample, which has 350,000 to 450,000 clones, about 14% seen once. Germline V gene lookup returns CDR1 SGHRS and CDR2 YFSETQ. With 1 base removed from V and 8 bases from J, the gap between germline ends came to 24 bases. The CDR3 covers 17 residues. The sequence derives from a man aged 25 to 40 in good health. Sample: naive CD4+ T cells from blood. This chain links TRBV5-1 with TRBJ1-1; D might be TRBD1 (5 bases). This CDR3 reads CASSLQSRLGGAFEAFF. In DNA, the CDR3 is TGCGCCAGCAGCTTGCAGAGCAGGTTGGGGGGAGCCTTCGAAGCTTTCTTT.